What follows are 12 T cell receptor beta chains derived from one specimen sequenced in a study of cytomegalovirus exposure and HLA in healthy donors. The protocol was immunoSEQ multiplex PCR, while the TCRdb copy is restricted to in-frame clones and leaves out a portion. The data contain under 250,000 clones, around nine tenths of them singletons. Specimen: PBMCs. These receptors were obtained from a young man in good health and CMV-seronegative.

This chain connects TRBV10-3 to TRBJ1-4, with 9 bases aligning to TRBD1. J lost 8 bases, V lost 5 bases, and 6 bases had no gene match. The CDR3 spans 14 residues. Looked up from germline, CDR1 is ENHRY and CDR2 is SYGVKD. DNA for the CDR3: TGTGCCATCAGTCCCGGGACAGGGAGAGAAAAACTGTTTTTT. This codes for CAISPGTGREKLFF.

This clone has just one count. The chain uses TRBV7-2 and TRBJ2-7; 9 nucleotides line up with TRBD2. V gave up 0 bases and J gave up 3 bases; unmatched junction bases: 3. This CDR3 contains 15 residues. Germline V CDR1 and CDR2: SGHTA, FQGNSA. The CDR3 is CASSLASGGYYEQYF. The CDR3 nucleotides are TGTGCCAGCAGCTTAGCTAGCGGGGGTTACTACGAGCAGTACTTC.

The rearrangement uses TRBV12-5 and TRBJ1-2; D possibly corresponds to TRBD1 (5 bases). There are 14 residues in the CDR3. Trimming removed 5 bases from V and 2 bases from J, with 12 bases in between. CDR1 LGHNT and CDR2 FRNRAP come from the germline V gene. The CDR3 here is CASGPMTANYGYTF. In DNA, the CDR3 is TGTGCTAGTGGTCCGATGACAGCGAACTATGGCTACACCTTC. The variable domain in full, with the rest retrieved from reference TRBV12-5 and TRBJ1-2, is DARVTQTPRHKVTEMGQEVTMRCQPILGHNTVFWYRQTMMQGLELLAYFRNRAPLDDSGMPKDRFSAEMPDATLATLKIQPSEPRDSAVYFCASGPMTANYGYTFGSGTRLTVV.

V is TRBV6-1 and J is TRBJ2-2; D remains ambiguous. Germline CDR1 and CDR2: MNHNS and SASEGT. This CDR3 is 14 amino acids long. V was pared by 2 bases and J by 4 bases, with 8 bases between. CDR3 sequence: CASSEFRSTGELFF. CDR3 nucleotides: TGTGCCAGCAGTGAATTTCGTAGCACCGGGGAGCTGTTTTTT.

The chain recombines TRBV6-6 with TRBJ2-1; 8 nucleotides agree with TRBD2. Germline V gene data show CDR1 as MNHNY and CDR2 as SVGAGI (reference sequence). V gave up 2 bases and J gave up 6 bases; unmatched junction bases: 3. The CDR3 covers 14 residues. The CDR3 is CASSYIRGGNEQFF. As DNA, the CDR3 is TGTGCCAGCAGTTACATACGGGGGGGCAATGAGCAGTTCTTC.

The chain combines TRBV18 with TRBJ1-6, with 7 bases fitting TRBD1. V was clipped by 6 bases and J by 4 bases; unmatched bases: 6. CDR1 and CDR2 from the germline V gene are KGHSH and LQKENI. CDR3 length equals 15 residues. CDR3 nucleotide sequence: TGTGCCAGCTCTCTTCCGGGACAGTATAATTCACCCCTCCACTTT. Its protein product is CASSLPGQYNSPLHF.

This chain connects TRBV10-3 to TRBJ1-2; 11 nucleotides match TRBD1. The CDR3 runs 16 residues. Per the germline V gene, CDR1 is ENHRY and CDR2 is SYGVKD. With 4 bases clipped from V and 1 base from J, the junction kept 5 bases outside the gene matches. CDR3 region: CAISGGQGDLNYGYTF. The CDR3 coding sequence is TGTGCCATCAGTGGGGGACAGGGGGACCTTAACTATGGCTACACCTTC.

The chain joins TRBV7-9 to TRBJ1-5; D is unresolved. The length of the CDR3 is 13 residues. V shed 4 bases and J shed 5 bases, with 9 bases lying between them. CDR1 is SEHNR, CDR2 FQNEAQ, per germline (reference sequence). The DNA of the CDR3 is TGTGCCAGCAGCTACAGCTTAGATCAGCCCCAGCATTTT. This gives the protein CASSYSLDQPQHF.

This chain's CDR3 is CARSSDCSYNEQFF. The CDR3 nucleotides are TGTGCCAGAAGCTCCGACTGCTCCTACAATGAGCAGTTCTTC. The chain combines TRBV5-3 with TRBJ2-1; D not certain. TRBV5-3 is classed as an ORF, of uncertain function. CDR3 size: 14 residues. V was shortened by 3 bases and J by 0 bases, with 7 bases between the two germline ends.

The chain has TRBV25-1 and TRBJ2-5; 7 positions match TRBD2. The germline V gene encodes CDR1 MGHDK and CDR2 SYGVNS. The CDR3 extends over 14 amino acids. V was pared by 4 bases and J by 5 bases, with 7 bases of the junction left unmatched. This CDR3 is CASSAASGGETQYF. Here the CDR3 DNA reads TGTGCCAGCAGTGCGGCTAGCGGCGGGGAGACCCAGTACTTC.

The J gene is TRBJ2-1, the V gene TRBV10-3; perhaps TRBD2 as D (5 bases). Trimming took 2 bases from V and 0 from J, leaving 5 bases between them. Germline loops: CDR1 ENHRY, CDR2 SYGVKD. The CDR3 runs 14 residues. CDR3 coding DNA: TGTGCCATCAGTGAGGAGGGCTCCTACAATGAGCAGTTCTTC. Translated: CAISEEGSYNEQFF.

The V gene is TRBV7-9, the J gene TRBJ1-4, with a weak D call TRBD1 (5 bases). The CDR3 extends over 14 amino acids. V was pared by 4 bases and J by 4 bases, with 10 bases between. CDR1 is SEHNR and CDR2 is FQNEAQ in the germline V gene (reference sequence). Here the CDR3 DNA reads TGTGCCAGCAGCTCGGACACCCGTAATGAAAAACTGTTTTTT. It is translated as CASSSDTRNEKLFF. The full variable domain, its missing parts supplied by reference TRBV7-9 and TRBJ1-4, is DTGVSQNPRHKITKRGQNVTFRCDPISEHNRLYWYRQTLGQGPEFLTYFQNEAQLEKSRLLSDRFSAERPKGSFSTLEIQRTEQGDSAMYLCASSSDTRNEKLFFGSGTQLSVL.